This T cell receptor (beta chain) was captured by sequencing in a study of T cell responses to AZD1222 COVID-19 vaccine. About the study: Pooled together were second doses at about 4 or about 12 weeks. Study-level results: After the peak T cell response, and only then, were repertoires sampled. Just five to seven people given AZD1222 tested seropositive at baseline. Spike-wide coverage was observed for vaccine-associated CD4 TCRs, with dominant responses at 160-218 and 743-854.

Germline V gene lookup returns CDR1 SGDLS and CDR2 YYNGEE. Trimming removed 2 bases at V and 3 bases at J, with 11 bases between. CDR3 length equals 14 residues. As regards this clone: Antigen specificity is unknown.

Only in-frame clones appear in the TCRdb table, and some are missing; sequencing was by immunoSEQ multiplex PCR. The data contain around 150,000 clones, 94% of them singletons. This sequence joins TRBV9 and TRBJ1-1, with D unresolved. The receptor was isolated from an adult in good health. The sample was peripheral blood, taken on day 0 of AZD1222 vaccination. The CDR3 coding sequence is TGTGCCAGCAGCGTGGGTTGGGCCGACACTGAAGCTTTCTTT. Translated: CASSVGWADTEAFF.